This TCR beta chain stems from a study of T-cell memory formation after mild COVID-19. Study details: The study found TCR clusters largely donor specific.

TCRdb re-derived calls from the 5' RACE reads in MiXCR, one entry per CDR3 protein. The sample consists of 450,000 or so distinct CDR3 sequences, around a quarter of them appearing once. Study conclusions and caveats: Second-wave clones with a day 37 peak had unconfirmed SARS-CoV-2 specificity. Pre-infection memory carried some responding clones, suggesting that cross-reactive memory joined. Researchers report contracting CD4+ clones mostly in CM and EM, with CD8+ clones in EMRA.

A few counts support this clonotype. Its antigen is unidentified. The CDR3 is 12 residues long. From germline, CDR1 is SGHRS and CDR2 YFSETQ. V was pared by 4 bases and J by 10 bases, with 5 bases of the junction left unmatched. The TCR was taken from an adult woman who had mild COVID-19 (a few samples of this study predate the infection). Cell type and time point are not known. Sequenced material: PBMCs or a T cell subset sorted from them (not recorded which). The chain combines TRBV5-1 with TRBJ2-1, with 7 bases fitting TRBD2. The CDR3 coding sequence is TGCGCCAGCAGCCAAATGCGGGGGGAGCAGTTCTTC. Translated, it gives CASSQMRGEQFF.